Given below is one T cell receptor beta chain in context. No antigen is known for it. The sample comes from a study of cytomegalovirus exposure and HLA in healthy donors. General observations from the study: Three of the chains that were CMV-associated were confirmed in vitro to be specific for CMV antigens. A further, later analysis showed that HLA-associated TCR beta chains (compared with equally common others) were more clonally expanded. Most CMV-associated TCR beta chains were later found to appear HLA-restricted.

This PCR relied on a set of 60 Vbeta primers and 13 Jbeta primers. Sequencing was performed with immunoSEQ multiplex PCR; in TCRdb, only in-frame clones are kept and a portion is missing. In the table there are more than 80,000 clones, approximately 80% of which are singletons. All donors participated as healthy donors of bone marrow. CDR3 length equals 15 residues. Germline CDR1 reads MNHEY; CDR2 reads SVGAGI. Trimming removed 2 bases from V and 2 bases from J; junction bases left unmatched: 2. The V and J genes are TRBV6-5 and TRBJ2-3; 9 bases fit TRBD1. The receptor was derived from a female donor in good health and CMV-seropositive. Sequencing was performed on PBMCs. The CDR3 DNA reads TGTGCCAGCAGTTACGGACAGGGGACCACAGATACGCAGTATTTT. It is translated as CASSYGQGTTDTQYF.